The 7 T cell receptor beta chains presented below share a single source sample, sequenced in a study of PD-1 blockade in classical Hodgkin lymphoma. TCRdb's table, derived via immunoSEQ multiplex PCR, lists solely in-frame clones and lacks some. The table has roughly 30,000 clones, roughly four fifths seen once. The time point: cycle 4 day 1 (C4D1), after six to seven weeks of nivolumab. Every one of the patients relapsed after autologous stem cell transplantation (brentuximab vedotin exposure was variable). Researchers report purifying CD4+ T cells from thawed PBMCs by magnetic negative selection. This specimen was CD4+ T cells from blood, taken before the fourth cycle of nivolumab. The source is a human donor with classical Hodgkin lymphoma.

The chain combines TRBV18 with TRBJ1-2, with TRBD1 matching over 9 bases. J lost 4 bases, V lost 2 bases, and 5 bases had no gene match. The length of the CDR3 is 15 residues. Germline CDR1 reads KGHSH; CDR2 reads LQKENI. This CDR3 is CASSPGGTGSYGYTF. DNA for the CDR3: TGTGCCAGCTCACCAGGTGGGACAGGGTCCTATGGCTACACCTTC.

The chain couples TRBV7-9 to TRBJ1-2; D is unclear. V was trimmed by 0 bases and J by 8 bases, leaving 19 bases between them. The CDR3 runs to 16 residues. The germline V gene encodes CDR1 SEHNR and CDR2 FQNEAQ (reference sequence). DNA for the CDR3: TGTGCCAGCAGCTTAGCGTCGGGTTGGCAGGCGGGAGGCTACACCTTC. Its protein is CASSLASGWQAGGYTF.

The table lists this clone with a count of one. The chain joins TRBV5-1 to TRBJ2-5; 8 bases map to TRBD1. The CDR3 spans 13 residues. Germline assignment: CDR1 SGHRS and CDR2 YFSETQ. Trimming removed 6 bases from V and 5 bases from J; junction bases left unmatched: 6. The CDR3 is CASNPGGPETQYF. CDR3 coding DNA: TGCGCCAGCAACCCAGGGGGCCCCGAGACCCAGTACTTC.

This chain connects TRBV7-3 to TRBJ2-3; TRBD1 aligns across 9 bases. V trimming: 6 bases; J trimming: 2 bases; junction bases outside the gene matches: 12. The CDR3 length is 17 residues. Germline values: CDR1 SGHTA, CDR2 FQGTGA. CDR3 amino acids: CASSFPTGTGITDTQYF. The CDR3 region has the DNA TGTGCCAGCAGTTTTCCGACCGGGACAGGGATCACAGATACGCAGTATTTT.

This rearrangement joins TRBV9 to TRBJ2-1; TRBD2 matches at 9 bases. V was pared by 4 bases and J by 6 bases, with 8 bases of the junction left unmatched. This CDR3 comprises 15 residues. Germline loops: CDR1 SGDLS, CDR2 YYNGEE. The DNA for the CDR3 is TGTGCCAGCAGCCGAAGTAGCGGGGGAATCAATGAGCAGTTCTTC. This encodes CASSRSSGGINEQFF.

Regarding this clone: One end of the junction varies from germline; a read error may be responsible. This chain uses TRBV19 with TRBJ2-5; D is undetermined. The germline V gene encodes CDR1 LNHDA and CDR2 SQIVND (reference sequence). CDR3 size: 12 residues. CDR3 amino acids: CASSIPQGTQYF. The CDR3 DNA reads TGTGCCAGTAGTATCCCCCAAGGGACCCAGTACTTC.

The chain joins TRBV6-6 to TRBJ2-3; D perhaps matches TRBD2 (5 bases). The CDR3 is 16 residues long. Looked up from germline, CDR1 is MNHNY and CDR2 is SVGAGI (reference sequence). Trimming took 6 bases from V and 1 from J, leaving 17 bases between them. CDR3 region: CASRSTNFGGTDTQYF. CDR3 DNA: TGTGCCAGCAGATCCACCAACTTCGGGGGCACAGATACGCAGTATTTT.